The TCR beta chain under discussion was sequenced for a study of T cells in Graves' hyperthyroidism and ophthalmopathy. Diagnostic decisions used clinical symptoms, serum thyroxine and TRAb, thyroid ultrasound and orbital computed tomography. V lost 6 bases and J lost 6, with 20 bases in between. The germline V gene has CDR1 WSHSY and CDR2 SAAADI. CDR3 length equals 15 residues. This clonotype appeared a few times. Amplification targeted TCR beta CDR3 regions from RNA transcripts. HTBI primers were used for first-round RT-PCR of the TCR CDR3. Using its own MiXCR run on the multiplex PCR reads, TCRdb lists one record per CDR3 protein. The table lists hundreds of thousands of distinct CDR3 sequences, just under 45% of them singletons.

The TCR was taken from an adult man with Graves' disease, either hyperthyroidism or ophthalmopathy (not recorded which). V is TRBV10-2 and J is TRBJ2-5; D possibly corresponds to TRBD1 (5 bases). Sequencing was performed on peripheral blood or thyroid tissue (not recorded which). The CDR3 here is CASSQDRAGPKTQYF. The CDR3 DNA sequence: TGCGCCAGCAGCCAAGATAGGGCAGGGCCAAAGACCCAGTACTTC.